What follows describes a single T cell receptor (beta chain). Antigen specificity is unknown. This sample stems from a study of cytomegalovirus exposure and HLA in healthy donors. Study findings and constraints: Reportedly, a later analysis found an Asian-associated ancestry cluster had fewer N-insertions than the roughly 700-donor mean. The authors judged a highly shared variant cluster likely a sequencing artifact. Many donors carried some public TCRs, although rarity characterized most TCR sequences.

The CDR3 length is 14 residues. V was pared by 6 bases and J by 7 bases, with 16 bases between. Germline V gene sequence: CDR1 SGHAT, CDR2 FQNNGV. This PCR relied on a set of 60 Vbeta primers and 13 Jbeta primers. Repertoires were generated with immunoSEQ multiplex PCR, while TCRdb's copy carries only in-frame clones and drops some. Found here are some 97,000 clones, roughly 75% of them singletons; the top ten hold 13% to 15%. The receptor comes from a male donor in good health and CMV-seropositive. The sequencing sample was made of PBMCs. V and J are TRBV11-2 and TRBJ1-3, with D perhaps TRBD1 (5 bases). The CDR3 reads CASRQHQGSNTIYF. CDR3 nucleotide sequence: TGTGCCAGCAGACAACACCAGGGATCTAACACCATATATTTT. Full variable domain (outside the CDR3, taken from reference TRBV11-2 and TRBJ1-3): EAGVAQSPRYKIIEKRQSVAFWCNPISGHATLYWYQQILGQGPKLLIQFQNNGVVDDSQLPKDRFSAERLKGVDSTLKIQPAKLEDSAVYLCASRQHQGSNTIYFGEGSWLTVV.